This T cell receptor (beta chain) was identified in a study of blood T cell repertoires in COVID-19. The protocol was immunoSEQ multiplex PCR, while the TCRdb copy is restricted to in-frame clones and leaves out a portion. Of a few hundred thousand clones listed, 87% are singletons. Two consecutive negative NP/OP PCR tests, clearance, or resolved symptoms defined Cohort 3 recovery. The CDR3 sequence is 18 residues long. The germline V gene encodes CDR1 MDHEN and CDR2 SYDVKM. V shed 6 bases and J 7 bases; nucleotides not matched to a gene: 20. The specimen sequenced was PBMCs or T cells enriched from blood (not recorded which). This TCR was recovered from a woman aged 25-40 years who had recovered from COVID-19. The gene calls are TRBV28 and TRBJ1-4; 7 bases are a match to TRBD1. CDR3 amino acids: CASSLTRGWAGGIEKLFF. The CDR3 region has the DNA TGTGCCAGCAGCCTTACGCGCGGTTGGGCAGGGGGGATTGAAAAACTGTTTTTT. The full variable domain, in which reference TRBV28 and TRBJ1-4 provide the parts outside the CDR3, is DVKVTQSSRYLVKRTGEKVFLECVQDMDHENMFWYRQDPGLGLRLIYFSYDVKMKEKGDIPEGYSVSREKKERFSLILESASTNQTSMYLCASSLTRGWAGGIEKLFFGSGTQLSVL.